The next 9 T cell receptor beta chains were all read from a single sample in a study of blood T cell repertoires in COVID-19. Profiling relied on immunoSEQ multiplex PCR, and the TCRdb table lists in-frame clones only, not all of them. This table holds about 160,000 clones, roughly 78% found once. The sequenced sample was peripheral blood. These receptors all come from an older woman with COVID-19, enrolled during active disease.

The rearrangement joins TRBV5-1 to TRBJ2-1, with D uncertain. The germline V gene encodes CDR1 SGHRS and CDR2 YFSETQ. The CDR3 covers 15 residues. Trimming stripped 7 bases from V and 2 bases from J, with 16 bases between. CDR3 coding DNA: TGCGCCAGCTCAAACGCGGCGACCCCCTACAATGAGCAGTTCTTC. This gives the protein CASSNAATPYNEQFF.

This chain joins TRBV2 and TRBJ1-1; 10 bases align to TRBD1. This CDR3 is built from 14 residues. Trimming took 5 bases from V and 3 from J; bases not matched to a gene: 3. Germline CDR1 is SNHLY and CDR2 is FYNNEI. In DNA form, the CDR3 reads TGTGCCAGCAGTTCCGGGACAGGGGACACTGAAGCTTTCTTT. Its protein is CASSSGTGDTEAFF.

The chain couples TRBV3-1 (or the pseudogene TRBV3-2) to TRBJ2-5, with 7 bases aligning to TRBD1. The CDR3 sequence is 14 residues long. The V gene's germline CDR1 is LGHDT and CDR2 YNNKEL (reference sequence). V lost 4 bases and J lost 2; bases outside the gene matches: 4. The CDR3 reads CASSRGQTQETQYF. In nucleotides, the CDR3 is TGTGCCAGCAGCCGGGGACAGACACAAGAGACCCAGTACTTC.

The chain recombines TRBV5-1 with TRBJ1-1, with D hard to call. CDR3 size: 13 residues. Trimming removed 2 bases at V and 1 base at J, with 6 bases between. Germline V gene sequence: CDR1 SGHRS, CDR2 YFSETQ. The CDR3 here is CASSLNTNTEAFF. CDR3 sequence (DNA): TGCGCCAGCAGCTTAAACACGAACACTGAAGCTTTCTTT.

The chain recombines TRBV24-1 with TRBJ2-7; 7 nucleotides agree with TRBD1. CDR1 is KGHDR and CDR2 is SFDVKD in the germline V gene. The trim removed 4 bases at V and 6 bases at J, leaving 5 bases unmatched. This CDR3 comprises 13 residues. CDR3 loop: CATSDHDRAEQYF. CDR3 sequence (DNA): TGTGCCACCAGTGACCATGACAGGGCCGAGCAGTACTTC.

V usage is TRBV11-2 and J usage is TRBJ2-4; TRBD2 is a possible D gene (5 bases). V shed 3 bases and J shed 8 bases, with 14 bases lying between them. From germline, CDR1 is SGHAT and CDR2 FQNNGV. This CDR3 has 14 amino acids. DNA for the CDR3: TGTGCCAGCAGCTTGCTGACCTCCGGGGACATTCAGTACTTC. Translating gives CASSLLTSGDIQYF.

V is TRBV2 and J is TRBJ1-6; possible D gene TRBD1, 6 bases. V was trimmed by 0 bases and J by 0 bases, leaving 12 bases between them. The CDR3 sequence is 18 residues long. The germline gives CDR1 SNHLY, CDR2 FYNNEI. For the CDR3, the DNA is TGTGCCAGCAGTGAAGCTGGGGGGGGCGCCTCCTATAATTCACCCCTCCACTTT. Amino acids: CASSEAGGGASYNSPLHF.

This chain links TRBV12-3 or TRBV12-4 with TRBJ2-2; D unresolved. The CDR3 totals 13 residues. Trimming cost V 4 bases and J 2 bases, with 5 bases left between them. CDR3 nucleotide sequence: TGTGCCAGCAGTTACACCAACACCGGGGAGCTGTTTTTT. Translating gives CASSYTNTGELFF.

The CDR3: CASSSGLAGGISSTDTQYF. CDR3 nucleotides: TGCGCCAGCAGCTCGGGACTAGCGGGGGGTATATCTAGCACAGATACGCAGTATTTT. The chain links TRBV5-1 to TRBJ2-3, with 15 nucleotides matching TRBD2. CDR1 and CDR2 (germline): SGHRS, YFSETQ. The V gene end was trimmed by 3 bases and the J gene end by 0 bases; junction bases not matched to a gene: 8. This CDR3 is built from 19 residues.